A single T cell receptor beta chain is shown here with its context. Germline values: CDR1 MDHEN, CDR2 SYDVKM. The CDR3 length is 12 residues. V was pared by 2 bases and J by 4 bases, with 4 bases between. The authors' processing: Amplified reference gene primers provided the basis for estimating nucleated cell counts. Here immunoSEQ multiplex PCR was the method, and the copy in TCRdb shows in-frame clones only, minus some. V and J calls and clone size are those listed in that table; D and trimming were worked out from the DNA. Counted here are a few hundred thousand clones, 90% occurring once; the ten biggest clones make up around 0.93%. Seattle cases were enrolled at active infection and followed longitudinally. The data were obtained in a study of blood T cell repertoires in COVID-19. In the study overall: There were acute and convalescent COVID-19 samples, and they came from the United States, Italy and Spain. PBMCs, B-cell-depleted T cells, or T cells provided the cDNA or gDNA that made up the material.

The source material was peripheral blood. The chain has TRBV28 and TRBJ2-3; no definite D call. This receptor was taken from a woman aged 40 to 55 with COVID-19, enrolled during active disease. This CDR3 reads CASSLEPDTQYF. The CDR3 DNA reads TGTGCCAGCAGTTTAGAGCCAGATACGCAGTATTTT. Using reference TRBV28 and TRBJ2-3 for the parts outside the CDR3, the full variable domain is DVKVTQSSRYLVKRTGEKVFLECVQDMDHENMFWYRQDPGLGLRLIYFSYDVKMKEKGDIPEGYSVSREKKERFSLILESASTNQTSMYLCASSLEPDTQYFGPGTRLTVL.